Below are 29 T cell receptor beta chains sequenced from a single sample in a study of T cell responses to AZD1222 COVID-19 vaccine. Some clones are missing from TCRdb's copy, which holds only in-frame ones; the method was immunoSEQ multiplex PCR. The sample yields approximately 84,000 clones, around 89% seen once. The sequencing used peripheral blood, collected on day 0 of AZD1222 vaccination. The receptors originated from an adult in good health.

The CDR3 loop reads CASSPTGPETQYF. The CDR3 DNA follows: TGCGCCAGCAGCCCGACAGGACCCGAGACCCAGTACTTC. The chain carries TRBV5-1 and TRBJ2-5, with D tentatively TRBD1 (6 bases). Germline V gene sequence: CDR1 SGHRS, CDR2 YFSETQ. The CDR3 has 13 residues. Trimming stripped 4 bases from V and 5 bases from J, with 12 bases between.

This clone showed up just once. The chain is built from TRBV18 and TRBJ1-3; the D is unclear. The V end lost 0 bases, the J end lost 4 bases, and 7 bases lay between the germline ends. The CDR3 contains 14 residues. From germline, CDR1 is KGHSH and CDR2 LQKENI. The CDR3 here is CASSPPLEGNTIYF. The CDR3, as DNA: TGTGCCAGCTCACCACCGTTGGAGGGAAACACCATATATTTT.

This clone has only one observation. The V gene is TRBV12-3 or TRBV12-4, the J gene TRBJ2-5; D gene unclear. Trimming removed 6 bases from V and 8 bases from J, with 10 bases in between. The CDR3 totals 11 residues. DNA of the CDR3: TGTGCCAGCAGCCCTTTTGATACCCAGTACTTC. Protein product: CASSPFDTQYF.

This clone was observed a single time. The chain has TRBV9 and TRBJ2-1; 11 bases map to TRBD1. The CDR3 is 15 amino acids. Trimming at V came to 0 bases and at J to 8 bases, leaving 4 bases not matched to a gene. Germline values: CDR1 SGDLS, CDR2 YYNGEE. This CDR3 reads CASSVDGQGAYEQFF. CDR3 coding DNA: TGTGCCAGCAGCGTAGACGGACAGGGGGCATATGAGCAGTTCTTC.

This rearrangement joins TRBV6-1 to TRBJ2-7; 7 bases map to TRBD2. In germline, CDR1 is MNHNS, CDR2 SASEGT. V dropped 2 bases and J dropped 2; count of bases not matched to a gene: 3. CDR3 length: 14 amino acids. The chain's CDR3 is CASSEHGGTYEQYF. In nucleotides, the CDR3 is TGTGCCAGCAGTGAACACGGGGGGACCTACGAGCAGTACTTC.

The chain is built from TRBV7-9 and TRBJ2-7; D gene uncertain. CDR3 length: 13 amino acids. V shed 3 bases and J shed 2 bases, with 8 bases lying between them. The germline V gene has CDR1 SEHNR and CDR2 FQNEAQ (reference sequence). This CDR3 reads CASSLSVAYEQYF. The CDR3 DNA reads TGTGCCAGCAGCTTGTCGGTTGCCTACGAGCAGTACTTC.

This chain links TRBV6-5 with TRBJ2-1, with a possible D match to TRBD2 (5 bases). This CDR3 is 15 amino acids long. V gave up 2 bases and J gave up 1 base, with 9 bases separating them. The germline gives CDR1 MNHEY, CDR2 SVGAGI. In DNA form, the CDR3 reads TGTGCCAGCAGTTACCAGAGCGGATCCTACAATGAGCAGTTCTTC. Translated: CASSYQSGSYNEQFF.

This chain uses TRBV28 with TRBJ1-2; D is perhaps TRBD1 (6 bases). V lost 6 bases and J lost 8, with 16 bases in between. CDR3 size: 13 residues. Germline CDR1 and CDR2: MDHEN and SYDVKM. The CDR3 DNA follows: TGTGCCAGCAGCCCCGGGGGGGCGACAGGCTACACCTTC. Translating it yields CASSPGGATGYTF.

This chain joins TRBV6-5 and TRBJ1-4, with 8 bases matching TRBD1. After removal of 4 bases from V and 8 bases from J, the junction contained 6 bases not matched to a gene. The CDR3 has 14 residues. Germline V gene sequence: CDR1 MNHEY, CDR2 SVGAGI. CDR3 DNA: TGTGCCAGCAGTTTTCAGGGGGCAGGAGAAAAACTGTTTTTT. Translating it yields CASSFQGAGEKLFF.

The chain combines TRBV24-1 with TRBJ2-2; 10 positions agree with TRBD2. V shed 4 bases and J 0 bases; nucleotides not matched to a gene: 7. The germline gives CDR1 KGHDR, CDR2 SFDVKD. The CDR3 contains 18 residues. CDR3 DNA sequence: TGTGCCACCAGTGACAGTCCGGGACTAGCGTCGAACACCGGGGAGCTGTTTTTT. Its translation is CATSDSPGLASNTGELFF.

CDR3 region: CASSPRGLAGDEQYF. CDR3 DNA sequence: TGTGCCAGTAGCCCACGGGGACTAGCGGGAGACGAGCAGTACTTC. The chain joins TRBV19 to TRBJ2-7, with 14 bases aligning to TRBD2. The CDR3 contains 15 residues. Germline assignment: CDR1 LNHDA and CDR2 SQIVND (reference sequence). Losses at the gene ends were 6 bases for V and 5 bases for J; bases not matched to a gene: 6.

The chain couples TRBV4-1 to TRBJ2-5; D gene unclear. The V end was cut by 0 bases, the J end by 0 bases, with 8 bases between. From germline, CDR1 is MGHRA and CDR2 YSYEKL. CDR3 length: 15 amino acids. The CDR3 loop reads CASSQDPADQETQYF. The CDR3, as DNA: TGCGCCAGCAGCCAAGATCCGGCGGACCAAGAGACCCAGTACTTC.

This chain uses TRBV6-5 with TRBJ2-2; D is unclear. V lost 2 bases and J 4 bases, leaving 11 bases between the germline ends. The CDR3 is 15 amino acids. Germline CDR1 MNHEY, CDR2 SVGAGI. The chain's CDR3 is CASSYVFTATGELFF. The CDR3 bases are TGTGCCAGCAGTTACGTTTTCACAGCCACCGGGGAGCTGTTTTTT.

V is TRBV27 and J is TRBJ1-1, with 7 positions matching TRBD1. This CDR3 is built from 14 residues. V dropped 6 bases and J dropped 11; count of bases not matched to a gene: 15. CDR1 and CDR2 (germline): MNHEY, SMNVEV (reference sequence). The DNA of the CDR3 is TGTGCCAGCAGGGGGGGTTTAGGGGGCCTTAAGGCTTTCTTT. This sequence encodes CASRGGLGGLKAFF.

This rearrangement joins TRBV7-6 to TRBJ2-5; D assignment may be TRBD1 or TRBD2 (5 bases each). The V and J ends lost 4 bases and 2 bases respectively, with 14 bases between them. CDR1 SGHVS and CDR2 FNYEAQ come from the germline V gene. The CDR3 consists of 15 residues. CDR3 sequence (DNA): TGTGCCAGCAGCTCGGGTCGGGGCCGGCAAGAGACCCAGTACTTC. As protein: CASSSGRGRQETQYF. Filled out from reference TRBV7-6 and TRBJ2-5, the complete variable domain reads GAGVSQSPRYKVTKRGQDVALRCDPISGHVSLYWYRQALGQGPEFLTYFNYEAQQDKSGLPNDRFSAERPEGSISTLTIQRTEQRDSAMYRCASSSGRGRQETQYFGPGTRLLVL.

The CDR3 region has the DNA TGTGCCAGCAGTTTAACCTTTGGACTAGCGGGAGGGGGCGCCTACAATGAGCAGTTCTTC. It encodes CASSLTFGLAGGGAYNEQFF. J is TRBJ2-1 and V is TRBV27; 15 bases are shared with TRBD2. The V segment lost 2 bases and the J segment 2 bases; nucleotides outside the gene matches: 10. The CDR3 runs to 20 residues. CDR1 and CDR2 from the germline V gene are MNHEY and SMNVEV (reference sequence).

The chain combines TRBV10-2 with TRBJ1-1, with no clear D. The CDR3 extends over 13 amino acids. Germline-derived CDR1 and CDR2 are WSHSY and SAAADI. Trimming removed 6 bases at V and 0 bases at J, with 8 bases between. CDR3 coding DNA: TGCGCCAGCAGCCAAGGAATGAACACTGAAGCTTTCTTT. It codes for CASSQGMNTEAFF.

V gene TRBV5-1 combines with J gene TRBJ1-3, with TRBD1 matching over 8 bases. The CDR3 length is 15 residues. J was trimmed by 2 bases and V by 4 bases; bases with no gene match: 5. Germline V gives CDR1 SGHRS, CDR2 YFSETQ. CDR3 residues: CASSTSTGAGNTIYF. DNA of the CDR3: TGCGCCAGCAGCACCTCGACAGGGGCTGGAAACACCATATATTTT.

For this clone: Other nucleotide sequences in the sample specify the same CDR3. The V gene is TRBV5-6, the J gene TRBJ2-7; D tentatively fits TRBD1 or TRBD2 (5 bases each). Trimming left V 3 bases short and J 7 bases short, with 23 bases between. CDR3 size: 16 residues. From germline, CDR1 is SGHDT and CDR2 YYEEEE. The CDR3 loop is CASSSSGQGALREQYF. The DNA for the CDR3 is TGTGCCAGCAGCTCAAGTGGGCAGGGAGCTCTACGGGAGCAGTACTTC.

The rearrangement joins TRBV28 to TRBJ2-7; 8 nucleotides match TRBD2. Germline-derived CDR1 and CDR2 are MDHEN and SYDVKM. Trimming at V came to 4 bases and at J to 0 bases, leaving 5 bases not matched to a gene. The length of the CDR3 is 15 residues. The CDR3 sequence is CASSSVSGISYEQYF. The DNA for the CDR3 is TGTGCCAGCAGTTCCGTTAGCGGGATCTCCTACGAGCAGTACTTC.

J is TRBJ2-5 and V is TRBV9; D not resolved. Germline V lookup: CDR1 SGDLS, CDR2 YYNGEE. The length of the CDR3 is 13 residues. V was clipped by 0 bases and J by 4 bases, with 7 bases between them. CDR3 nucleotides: TGTGCCAGCAGCGTAGTCTATCGAGAGACCCAGTACTTC. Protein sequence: CASSVVYRETQYF.

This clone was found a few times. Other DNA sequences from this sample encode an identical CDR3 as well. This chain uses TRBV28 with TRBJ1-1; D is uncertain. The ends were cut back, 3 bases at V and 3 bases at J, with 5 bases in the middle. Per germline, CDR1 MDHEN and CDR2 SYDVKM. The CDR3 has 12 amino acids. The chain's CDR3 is CASSLGYTEAFF. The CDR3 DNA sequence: TGTGCCAGCAGTTTGGGTTACACTGAAGCTTTCTTT.

CDR3 sequence reads: CASSLRTADDVNEKLFF. For the CDR3, the DNA is TGTGCCAGCAGCTTGCGGACCGCCGACGACGTTAATGAAAAACTGTTTTTT. The chain combines TRBV5-6 with TRBJ1-4; D gene unclear. The CDR3 length is 17 residues. Trimming removed 1 base at V and 4 bases at J, with 17 bases between. Germline V gene lookup returns CDR1 SGHDT and CDR2 YYEEEE. The full variable domain, its missing parts supplied by reference TRBV5-6 and TRBJ1-4, is DAGVTQSPTHLIKTRGQQVTLRCSPKSGHDTVSWYQQALGQGPQFIFQYYEEEERQRGNFPDRFSGHQFPNYSSELNVNALLLGDSALYLCASSLRTADDVNEKLFFGSGTQLSVL.

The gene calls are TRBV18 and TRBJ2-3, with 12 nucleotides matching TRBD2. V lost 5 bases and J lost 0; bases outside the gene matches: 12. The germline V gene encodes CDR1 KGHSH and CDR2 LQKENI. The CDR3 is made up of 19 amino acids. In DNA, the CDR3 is TGTGCCAGCTCAACCGGGCTAGCGGGAGGGCCGAGGAGCACAGATACGCAGTATTTT. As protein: CASSTGLAGGPRSTDTQYF.

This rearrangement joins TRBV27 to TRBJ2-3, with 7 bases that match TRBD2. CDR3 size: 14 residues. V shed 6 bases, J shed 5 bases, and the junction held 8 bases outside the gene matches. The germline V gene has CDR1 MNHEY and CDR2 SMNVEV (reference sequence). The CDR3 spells CASRLLAAKDTQYF. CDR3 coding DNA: TGTGCCAGCAGGCTTCTAGCGGCAAAAGATACGCAGTATTTT.

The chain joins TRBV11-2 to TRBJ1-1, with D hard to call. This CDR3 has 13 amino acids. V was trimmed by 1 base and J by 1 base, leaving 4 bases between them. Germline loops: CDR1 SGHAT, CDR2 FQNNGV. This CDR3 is CASSLGGNTEAFF. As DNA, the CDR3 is TGTGCCAGCAGCTTAGGTGGGAACACTGAAGCTTTCTTT.

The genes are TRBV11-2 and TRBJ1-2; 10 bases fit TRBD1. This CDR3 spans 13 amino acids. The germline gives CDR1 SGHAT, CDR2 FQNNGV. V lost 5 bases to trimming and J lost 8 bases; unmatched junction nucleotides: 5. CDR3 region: CASSLGTGEGYTF. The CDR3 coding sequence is TGTGCCAGCAGCCTCGGGACAGGGGAAGGCTACACCTTC.

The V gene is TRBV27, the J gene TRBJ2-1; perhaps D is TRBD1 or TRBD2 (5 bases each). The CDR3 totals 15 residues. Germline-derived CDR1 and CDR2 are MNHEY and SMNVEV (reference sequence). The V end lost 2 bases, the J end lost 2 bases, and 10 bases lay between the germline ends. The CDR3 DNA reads TGTGCCAGCAGTTTAATGACGGGGCCCTACAATGAGCAGTTCTTC. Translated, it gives CASSLMTGPYNEQFF.

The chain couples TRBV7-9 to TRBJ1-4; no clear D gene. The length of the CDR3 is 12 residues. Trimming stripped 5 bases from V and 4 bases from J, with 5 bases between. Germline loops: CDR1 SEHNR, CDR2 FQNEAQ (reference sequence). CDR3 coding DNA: TGTGCCAGCAGCGAGTTTAATGAAAAACTGTTTTTT. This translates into CASSEFNEKLFF.